This passage covers 13 T cell receptor beta chains from one sample sequenced in a study of T cells after yellow fever vaccination. TCRdb reanalysed the 5' RACE reads using MiXCR and keeps one entry per CDR3 protein. This sample has approximately 260,000 distinct CDR3 sequences; 10% to 15% occur once, and the top ten carry less than 0.55%. Sample: CD4+ T cells sorted from PBMCs, taken 45 days after the yellow fever booster vaccination. These receptor sequences come from a man aged 30 to 39 who received the YFV17D yellow fever vaccine.

This clonotype turned up a few times. The chain combines TRBV7-8 with TRBJ1-5; the D gene is possibly TRBD1 (6 bases). CDR3 size: 14 residues. Germline V CDR1 and CDR2: SGHVS, FQNEAQ. V lost 5 bases to trimming and J lost 5 bases, with 13 bases between them. The DNA for the CDR3 is TGTGCCAGCAGCCCAAACGGGGGCCATCAGCCCCAGCATTTT. It encodes CASSPNGGHQPQHF.

This clonotype was detected a few times. The CDR3 spells CATSRTTQETQYF. The CDR3 DNA follows: TGTGCCACCAGCAGAACAACTCAAGAGACCCAGTACTTC. The chain couples TRBV15 to TRBJ2-5; D remains ambiguous. From germline, CDR1 is LNHNV and CDR2 YYDKDF (reference sequence). The V gene lost 2 bases and the J gene lost 2 bases, with 6 bases spanning the gap. The CDR3 is 13 amino acids.

This clonotype appeared a few times. The chain links TRBV5-1 to TRBJ1-4; D not resolved. Germline V CDR1 and CDR2: SGHRS, YFSETQ. CDR3 size: 14 residues. Deletions cut 4 bases from V and 0 bases from J, with 7 bases between. CDR3 residues: CASSPGSTNEKLFF. CDR3 sequence (DNA): TGCGCCAGCAGCCCCGGGTCAACTAATGAAAAACTGTTTTTT.

The chain employs TRBV7-2 and TRBJ2-5; the D gene is possibly TRBD1 (6 bases). Deletions cut 5 bases from V and 5 bases from J, with 15 bases between. Germline CDR1 and CDR2: SGHTA and FQGNSA. The CDR3 extends over 14 amino acids. CDR3 nucleotide sequence: TGTGCCAGCAGCCGATCAGGGGAACGGGAGACCCAGTACTTC. Protein: CASSRSGERETQYF.

This clonotype was counted a few times. The chain uses TRBV4-3 and TRBJ2-3; D remains ambiguous. This CDR3 region has 15 residues. Germline V gene data show CDR1 as LGHNA and CDR2 as YSLEER. Trimming pared 2 bases from V and 1 base from J, leaving 10 bases between. The DNA for the CDR3 is TGCGCCAGCAGCCAACAAGCCACTGGCACAGATACGCAGTATTTT. It codes for CASSQQATGTDTQYF.

This clonotype was counted between two and nine times. V gene TRBV25-1 combines with J gene TRBJ2-5; 10 nucleotides match TRBD1. The CDR3 covers 17 residues. V lost 5 bases, J lost 0 bases, and 9 bases stayed unmatched. Germline CDR1 reads MGHDK; CDR2 reads SYGVNS. CDR3 protein: CASSPRWGQGNQETQYF. CDR3 DNA sequence: TGTGCCAGCAGTCCCAGGTGGGGACAGGGGAACCAAGAGACCCAGTACTTC.

This clonotype was counted between two and nine times. The rearrangement uses TRBV6-5 and TRBJ2-1, with 12 nucleotides matching TRBD2. Trimming removed 2 bases from V and 7 bases from J; junction bases left unmatched: 12. Germline CDR1 is MNHEY and CDR2 is SVGAGI. The CDR3 has 18 amino acids. CDR3 nucleotide sequence: TGTGCCAGCAGTTACCCGCCGCAAACTAGCGGGAGGTCAAATGAGCAGTTCTTC. It translates to CASSYPPQTSGRSNEQFF.

This clonotype has only a few counts. V gene TRBV27 combines with J gene TRBJ2-3; no definite D call. The CDR3 is 15 residues long. Germline CDR1 is MNHEY and CDR2 is SMNVEV (reference sequence). V was pared by 1 base and J by 2 bases, with 10 bases between. CDR3 coding DNA: TGTGCCAGCAGTTTATATGGAGTCGACACAGATACGCAGTATTTT. Translation: CASSLYGVDTDTQYF.

This chain joins TRBV29-1 and TRBJ2-2; 8 positions agree with TRBD2. Germline values: CDR1 SQVTM, CDR2 ANQGSEA. The V and J ends lost 1 base and 6 bases, in that order; junction bases with no gene match: 10. CDR3 length: 16 amino acids. CDR3: CSVEVAGAGVSGELFF. As DNA, the CDR3 is TGCAGCGTTGAAGTAGCCGGAGCGGGAGTATCCGGGGAGCTGTTTTTT.

This clonotype was detected ten times or more. The V and J genes are TRBV5-1 and TRBJ2-1, with a possible D match to TRBD2 (6 bases). With 0 bases removed from V and 3 bases from J, the gap between germline ends came to 7 bases. This CDR3 is 14 amino acids long. Germline V gives CDR1 SGHRS, CDR2 YFSETQ. In DNA form, the CDR3 reads TGCGCCAGCAGCTTGGCGGGAGTCTACAATGAGCAGTTCTTC. It is translated as CASSLAGVYNEQFF.

This chain links TRBV19 with TRBJ2-2; 7 bases fit TRBD1. Germline lookup yields CDR1 LNHDA and CDR2 SQIVND (reference sequence). J gave up 2 bases and V 5 bases, and 8 bases lay outside the gene matches. There are 16 residues in the CDR3. CDR3 nucleotides: TGTGCCAGTAGTTCCCTCGGGACAGCTAACACCGGGGAGCTGTTTTTT. Its protein is CASSSLGTANTGELFF. Full variable domain (remainder filled in from reference TRBV19 and TRBJ2-2): DGGITQSPKYLFRKEGQNVTLSCEQNLNHDAMYWYRQDPGQGLRLIYYSQIVNDFQKGDIAEGYSVSREKKESFPLTVTSAQKNPTAFYLCASSSLGTANTGELFFGEGSRLTVL.

V gene TRBV4-1 combines with J gene TRBJ1-5; no clear D. Germline CDR1 reads MGHRA; CDR2 reads YSYEKL. V lost 3 bases to trimming and J lost 3 bases, with 12 bases between them. CDR3 size: 15 residues. CDR3 in amino acids: CASSHADGYNQPQHF. The DNA for the CDR3 is TGCGCCAGCAGCCACGCCGACGGATACAATCAGCCCCAGCATTTT.

The CDR3 spells CATSREGLAGGSWYEQFF. CDR3 coding DNA: TGTGCCACCAGCAGAGAGGGACTAGCGGGAGGGAGTTGGTATGAGCAGTTCTTC. The gene calls are TRBV15 and TRBJ2-1; 16 positions agree with TRBD2. The CDR3 has 18 amino acids. V was pared by 0 bases and J by 8 bases, with 7 bases of the junction left unmatched. The germline V gene has CDR1 LNHNV and CDR2 YYDKDF (reference sequence).